This entry lists 9 T cell receptor beta chains sequenced from one sample in a study of CD4 T cells in relation to SARS-CoV-2 and coronaviruses. Some clones are missing from TCRdb's copy, which holds only in-frame ones; the method was immunoSEQ multiplex PCR. The sample lists approximately 50,000 clones, about 90% occurring once. The source material was naive CD4+ T cells from PBMCs. As for subset: naive CD4+ T cells isolated by negative enrichment. The receptors shown here come from an adult with COVID-19.

The chain uses TRBV7-8 and TRBJ2-7; D unclear. Germline V gene lookup returns CDR1 SGHVS and CDR2 FQNEAQ. The CDR3 is made up of 14 amino acids. Trimming shortened V by 3 bases and J by 0 bases, and 9 bases separated the two germline ends. CDR3 region: CASSLDPSSYEQYF. The CDR3 DNA reads TGTGCCAGCAGCTTGGACCCGAGCTCCTACGAGCAGTACTTC.

V gene TRBV21-1 combines with J gene TRBJ1-3; the table calls TRBD1, which could not be checked here. TRBV21-1 is a pseudogene locus. The CDR3 has 13 residues. The CDR3, as DNA: TGTGCCAGCAGCTGTCCAGGGGGAAACACCATATATTTT. It translates to CASSCPGGNTIYF.

The J gene is TRBJ1-6, the V gene TRBV18; D unclear. The CDR3 has 15 residues. CDR1 KGHSH and CDR2 LQKENI come from the germline V gene. Between the trimmed V and J ends, which lost 0 bases and 7 bases, there was a span of 10 bases. CDR3 in DNA: TGTGCCAGCTCACCACCACCCGGGAGGAATTCACCCCTCCACTTT. The encoded protein is CASSPPPGRNSPLHF.

This chain links TRBV30 with TRBJ2-5, with no clear D. Germline CDR1 reads GTSNPN; CDR2 reads SVGIG (reference sequence). V lost 1 base to trimming and J lost 1 base, with 13 bases between them. This CDR3 has 15 residues. The CDR3 sequence is CAWSGSSGSQETQYF. In DNA, the CDR3 is TGTGCCTGGAGTGGGTCGTCAGGCTCCCAAGAGACCCAGTACTTC.

This clone was recorded once. This rearrangement joins TRBV30 to TRBJ2-7; D gene unclear. CDR1 is GTSNPN and CDR2 is SVGIG in the germline V gene (reference sequence). The CDR3 length is 12 residues. Trimming stripped 2 bases from V and 6 bases from J, with 11 bases between. CDR3 in amino acids: CAWSYGLTEQYF. For the CDR3, the DNA is TGTGCCTGGAGTTATGGTCTAACCGAGCAGTACTTC.

The rearrangement uses TRBV28 and TRBJ1-5; D possibly corresponds to TRBD1 (6 bases). This CDR3 has 17 residues. Trimming shortened V by 1 base and J by 5 bases, and 18 bases separated the two germline ends. Germline V gene lookup returns CDR1 MDHEN and CDR2 SYDVKM. DNA of the CDR3: TGTGCCAGCAGTTTATTAGCAGGGGCCACCCGGGATCAGCCCCAGCATTTT. This translates into CASSLLAGATRDQPQHF.

V usage is TRBV5-5 and J usage is TRBJ1-5, with D hard to call. The CDR3 contains 15 residues. V dropped 0 bases and J dropped 0 bases, with 7 bases sitting between them. Per the germline V gene, CDR1 is SGHKS and CDR2 is YYEKEE (reference sequence). The CDR3 nucleotides read TGTGCCAGCAGCTTGGCTGGTTATAGCAATCAGCCCCAGCATTTT. Its translation is CASSLAGYSNQPQHF.

The chain uses TRBV7-9 and TRBJ2-1, with D unclear. The CDR3 sequence is 14 residues long. Germline V gives CDR1 SEHNR, CDR2 FQNEAQ (reference sequence). Trimming took 4 bases from V and 0 from J, leaving 7 bases between them. The CDR3 DNA follows: TGTGCCAGCAGCTGGGGATCCTCCTACAATGAGCAGTTCTTC. As protein: CASSWGSSYNEQFF. The variable domain in full, completed from reference TRBV7-9 and TRBJ2-1, reads DTGVSQNPRHKITKRGQNVTFRCDPISEHNRLYWYRQTLGQGPEFLTYFQNEAQLEKSRLLSDRFSAERPKGSFSTLEIQRTEQGDSAMYLCASSWGSSYNEQFFGPGTRLTVL.

The rearrangement uses TRBV30 and TRBJ2-1; 9 bases agree with TRBD2. The germline V gene has CDR1 GTSNPN and CDR2 SVGIG (reference sequence). V trimming: 0 bases; J trimming: 6 bases; junction bases outside the gene matches: 12. The CDR3 is made up of 17 amino acids. The chain's CDR3 is CAWSVGDGLAGFNEQFF. The DNA for the CDR3 is TGTGCCTGGAGTGTAGGGGATGGGCTAGCGGGGTTCAATGAGCAGTTCTTC. Looking up the rest from reference TRBV30 and TRBJ2-1 gives the full variable domain: SQTIHQWPATLVQPVGSPLSLECTVEGTSNPNLYWYRQAAGRGLQLLFYSVGIGQISSEVPQNLSASRPQDRQFILSSKKLLLSDSGFYLCAWSVGDGLAGFNEQFFGPGTRLTVL.